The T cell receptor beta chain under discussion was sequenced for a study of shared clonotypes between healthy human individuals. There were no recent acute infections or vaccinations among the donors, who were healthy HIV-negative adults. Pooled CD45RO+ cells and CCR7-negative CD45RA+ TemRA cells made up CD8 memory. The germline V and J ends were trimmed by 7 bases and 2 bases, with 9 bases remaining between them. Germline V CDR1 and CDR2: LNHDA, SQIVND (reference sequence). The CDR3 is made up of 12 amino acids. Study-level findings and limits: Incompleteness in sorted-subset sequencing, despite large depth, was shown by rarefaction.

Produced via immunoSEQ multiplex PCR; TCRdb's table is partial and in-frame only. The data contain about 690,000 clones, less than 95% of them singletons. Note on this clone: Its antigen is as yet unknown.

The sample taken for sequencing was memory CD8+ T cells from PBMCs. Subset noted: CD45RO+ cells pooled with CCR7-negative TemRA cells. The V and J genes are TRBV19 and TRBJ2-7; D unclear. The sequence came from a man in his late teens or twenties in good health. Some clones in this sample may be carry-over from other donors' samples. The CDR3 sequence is CASIGTTYEQYF. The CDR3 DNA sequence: TGTGCCAGTATTGGCACAACCTACGAGCAGTACTTC.